The 10 T cell receptor beta chains reported below all come from one sample, sequenced in a study of shared clonotypes between healthy human individuals. Some clones are missing from TCRdb's copy, which holds only in-frame ones; the method was immunoSEQ multiplex PCR. The sample consists of roughly 2,500,000 clones, over 85% of them appearing once. Sequencing was performed on naive CD4+ T cells from PBMCs. Subset here: CD45RA+ positively selected. These receptors were obtained from a man between 18 and 29 years old in good health. Some clones in this sample may be carry-over from other donors' samples.

The gene calls are TRBV2 and TRBJ1-1, with TRBD1 matching over 7 bases. The CDR3 is 14 residues long. Unmatched junction bases numbered 6, after V lost 5 bases and J lost 3 bases. The germline CDR1 and CDR2 sequences are SNHLY and FYNNEI. CDR3 in amino acids: CASSWETGYTEAFF. CDR3 bases: TGTGCCAGCAGTTGGGAGACAGGGTACACTGAAGCTTTCTTT.

As concerns this clone: In the same sample, other DNA sequences code for this CDR3. The rearrangement joins TRBV5-1 to TRBJ2-6; D uncertain. Germline assignment: CDR1 SGHRS and CDR2 YFSETQ. This CDR3 is 15 amino acids long. The V and J ends lost 0 bases and 4 bases respectively, with 8 bases between them. The CDR3 bases are TGCGCCAGCAGCTTGGGGGCGGCCGGGGCCAACGTCCTGACTTTC. Translated: CASSLGAAGANVLTF. The full variable domain, completed using reference TRBV5-1 and TRBJ2-6, is KAGVTQTPRYLIKTRGQQVTLSCSPISGHRSVSWYQQTPGQGLQFLFEYFSETQRNKGNFPGRFSGRQFSNSRSEMNVSTLELGDSALYLCASSLGAAGANVLTFGAGSRLTVL.

CDR3 sequence: CASSYGTAGDTQYF. CDR3 coding DNA: TGTGCCAGCAGTTACGGGACAGCAGGGGATACGCAGTATTTT. The chain carries TRBV6-5 and TRBJ2-3; 7 nucleotides align to TRBD1. The CDR3 is 14 residues long. In germline, CDR1 is MNHEY, CDR2 SVGAGI. Trimming cost V 2 bases and J 6 bases; bases outside gene matches: 5.

V and J are TRBV10-2 and TRBJ1-1; TRBD1 aligns across 7 bases. Germline V lookup: CDR1 WSHSY, CDR2 SAAADI. CDR3 length equals 16 residues. J gave up 1 base and V 3 bases, and 8 bases lay outside the gene matches. CDR3 region: CASSDLRGQENTEAFF. The DNA for the CDR3 is TGCGCCAGCAGTGACTTAAGGGGGCAAGAGAACACTGAAGCTTTCTTT.

The chain carries TRBV4-3 and TRBJ1-1; D gene uncertain. This CDR3 region has 14 residues. V was trimmed by 2 bases and J by 4 bases, leaving 11 bases between them. Per the germline V gene, CDR1 is LGHNA and CDR2 is YSLEER. The CDR3 protein is CASSQYGGGTEAFF. CDR3 nucleotide sequence: TGCGCCAGCAGCCAATACGGAGGAGGCACTGAAGCTTTCTTT.

The V and J genes are TRBV7-2 and TRBJ2-7, with 9 bases that match TRBD2. CDR3 length equals 16 residues. The V gene's germline CDR1 is SGHTA and CDR2 FQGNSA. V lost 2 bases, J lost 2 bases, and 7 bases stayed unmatched. The DNA of the CDR3 is TGTGCCAGCAGCTTAAAGGTTAGCGGGGGCCCCTACGAGCAGTACTTC. Encoded protein: CASSLKVSGGPYEQYF.

This clone was seen a single time. CDR3: CAINGEPRDEQYF. CDR3 bases: TGTGCCATCAACGGGGAACCGAGGGACGAGCAGTACTTC. The rearrangement uses TRBV10-3 and TRBJ2-7; TRBD2 is a possible D gene (5 bases). V lost 7 bases to trimming and J lost 5 bases, with 15 bases between them. This CDR3 has 13 residues. CDR1 and CDR2 from the germline V gene are ENHRY and SYGVKD.

The V gene is TRBV5-1, the J gene TRBJ2-5; D uncertain. The V gene lost 0 bases and the J gene lost 10 bases, with 10 bases spanning the gap. The length of the CDR3 is 12 residues. CDR1 and CDR2 from the germline V gene are SGHRS and YFSETQ. In DNA, the CDR3 is TGCGCCAGCAGCTTGGAGCCCGTTAACCAGTACTTC. Its protein product is CASSLEPVNQYF.

The rearrangement links TRBV28 to TRBJ1-2; no clear D gene. V was trimmed by 6 bases and J by 0 bases, leaving 20 bases between them. The CDR3 spans 17 residues. CDR1 is MDHEN, CDR2 SYDVKM, per germline. In nucleotides, the CDR3 is TGTGCCAGCAGCCGCCAACTTTCCAGTGACTCTAACTATGGCTACACCTTC. It yields the protein CASSRQLSSDSNYGYTF.

The rearrangement uses TRBV5-1 and TRBJ2-5; 9 bases line up with TRBD2. The J segment lost 0 bases and the V segment lost 4 bases, leaving 7 bases of the junction unmatched. CDR3 length equals 16 residues. Germline V gene sequence: CDR1 SGHRS, CDR2 YFSETQ. In DNA form, the CDR3 reads TGCGCCAGCAGCCCCCACAGCGGGGGGTACCAAGAGACCCAGTACTTC. Translated, it gives CASSPHSGGYQETQYF.